This TCR beta chain was recorded in a study of T cell repertoires in ileal Crohn's disease. Time point here: inflamed ileum from the surgical specimen. TCRdb's copy holds only in-frame clones and misses some; the assay was immunoSEQ multiplex PCR. This table has about 4,200 clones, roughly 76% appearing once. The sequence derives from an adult with Crohn's disease. The specimen was ileal tissue.

The CDR3 region has the DNA TGTGCCAGCAGCTTAGCAGAGACCCAGGGGTTTAGGCAGTTCTTC. This translates into CASSLAETQGFRQFF. V and J are TRBV7-6 and TRBJ2-1; D possibly corresponds to TRBD1 (6 bases). Germline CDR1 reads SGHVS; CDR2 reads FNYEAQ. This CDR3 region has 15 residues. V dropped 0 bases and J dropped 12 bases, with 18 bases sitting between them.